These T cell receptor beta chains were read from a single sample in a study of response to subunit inactivated influenza vaccine. TCRdb ran MiXCR on the RT-PCR reads and lists one entry per CDR3 protein. The sample includes 590,000 or so distinct CDR3 sequences, around 15% of them seen just once. Specimen: PBMCs from blood, collected 14 to 15 days before vaccination. These receptors originate from a man aged 45-60 years who received an inactivated influenza vaccine. CDR3s leave out the opening cysteine and the closing phenylalanine or tryptophan.

TRBV24-1,TRBJ1-5,ATSDGGAGYSNQPQH
TRBV18,TRBJ2-3,ASSRPTVDTQY
TRBV29-1,TRBJ1-6,SVQVARGDSPLH
TRBV7-9,TRBJ1-5,ASSLDWSAQH
TRBV19,TRBJ2-5,ASSIVSPRGWETQY
TRBV28,TRBJ2-1,ASSLGMVNEQF
TRBV12-3/TRBV12-4,TRBJ2-4,ASSSRGTGGVTAKNIQY
TRBV11-1,TRBJ2-7,ASSLNIYEQY
TRBV20-1,TRBJ2-1,SARDEKGGVSYNEQF
TRBV4-1,TRBJ1-4,ASSQDRGVREKLF
TRBV3-1,TRBJ2-3,ASSRTSGSPTDTQY
TRBV5-1,TRBJ2-7,ASSQHGGGTGSYEQY
TRBV7-2,TRBJ1-3,ASRSQTGSGNTIY
TRBV7-9,TRBJ2-7,ASSSTGGAYEQY
TRBV29-1,TRBJ2-1,SVVRPGTRSYEQF
TRBV5-1,TRBJ2-3,ASSLASSGTDTQY
TRBV29-1,TRBJ2-7,SVAPASGTYEQY
TRBV4-3,TRBJ1-5,ASSQDVTRNGEPQH
TRBV20-1,TRBJ2-3,SASGLAGTITDTQY
TRBV3-1,TRBJ1-6,ASSQDWVLASSYNSPLH
TRBV11-1,TRBJ2-5,ASSLAGLSQETQY
TRBV19,TRBJ1-5,ATQLGTGGNQPQH
TRBV20-1,TRBJ2-1,SALTSGKSNEQF
TRBV2,TRBJ2-1,ASTGSSGSYNEQF
TRBV7-9,TRBJ2-7,ASSFFGTEQY
TRBV10-3,TRBJ2-7,AISGGGTSGTYEQY
TRBV12-3/TRBV12-4,TRBJ2-1,ASYRGREQF
TRBV5-1,TRBJ2-2,ASSGTALNTGELF
TRBV18,TRBJ2-5,ASSPPRGRGPPETQY
TRBV3-1,TRBJ2-4,ASSQVSGGAKNIQY
TRBV11-2,TRBJ1-4,ASSSLQGSEKLF
TRBV9,TRBJ2-7,ASSGRTGIEQY
TRBV7-9,TRBJ2-1,ASSPFPGLAGEQF
TRBV2,TRBJ1-5,ASRDGQYNQPQH
TRBV5-1,TRBJ2-7,ASSLEAGTAYEQY
TRBV20-1,TRBJ1-2,SARRNLNYGYT
TRBV25-1,TRBJ2-3,ASSPDWGDTQY